Listed below are T cell receptor beta chains from one sample, sequenced in a study of blood T cells in healthy people across ages. A single record per CDR3 protein comes from TCRdb applying MiXCR to the 5' RACE reads. The sample holds 1.5 million to 2 million distinct CDR3 sequences; 25% to 30% are singletons and the top ten take approximately 7.7%. Sequencing used blood. All receptors come from a woman in her twenties or thirties in good health. Each CDR3 is given with its conserved first and last residue. The D gene is left open where the match is weak. Size is stated for part of the rows, as once, few or many counts, or as a class when the clone is expanded.

16 TRBJ2-1 TRBV12-3/TRBV12-4 - - TGTGCCAGCAGTCCCCTTGTAGGGATGTCGACTAATGAGCAGTTCTTC CASSPLVGMSTNEQFF
18 TRBJ2-1 TRBV7-9 - few TGTGCCAGCAGCTTATATGTCGGTAGCGTCCTATCCTACAATGAGCAGTTCTTC CASSLYVGSVLSYNEQFF
15 TRBJ2-2 TRBV6-2/TRBV6-3 TRBD1 few TGTGCCAGCAGTAGGGGGACAGGGGGCACCGGGGAGCTGTTTTTT CASSRGTGGTGELFF
15 TRBJ2-3 TRBV7-2 - - TGTGCCAGCAGCCCTGCCCGGGCGGCCACAGATACGCAGTATTTT CASSPARAATDTQYF
13 TRBJ1-2 TRBV3-1 - few TGTGCCAGCAGCCAAGGATCTGCTCTGGGCTACACCTTC CASSQGSALGYTF
18 TRBJ1-6 TRBV5-6 - few TGTGCCAGCAGCTCGAGCTTGAAGACAGGCTCCTATAATTCACCCCTCCACTTT CASSSSLKTGSYNSPLHF
13 TRBJ2-5 TRBV20-1 - few TGCAGTGCTAGATCTCCTCCCTTGGAGACCCAGTACTTC CSARSPPLETQYF
15 TRBJ1-2 TRBV20-1 - - TGCAGTGCTAGAGATGGGTCCGGCCGTGAGGATGGCTACACCTTC CSARDGSGREDGYTF
13 TRBJ2-7 TRBV20-1 TRBD2 - TGCAGTGCACCGGGGGGACTCTCCTACGAGCAGTACTTC CSAPGGLSYEQYF
14 TRBJ1-1 TRBV7-2 - - TGTGCCAGCAGCCCCCAAGGGCCCGTCACTGAAGCTTTCTTT CASSPQGPVTEAFF
17 TRBJ2-1 TRBV29-1 TRBD2 - TGCAGCGTTAACGGCCTAGCGGGAGACTTCTCCTACAATGAGCAGTTCTTC CSVNGLAGDFSYNEQFF
15 TRBJ2-7 TRBV9 - - TGTGCCAGCAGCGTAACGGGGGCGATGAATTACGAGCAGTACTTC CASSVTGAMNYEQYF
16 TRBJ2-1 TRBV24-1 TRBD2 - TGTGCCACCAGTGATTTGCGGAGAGCGGGGAGCGGTGAGCAGTTCTTC CATSDLRRAGSGEQFF
15 TRBJ2-7 TRBV29-1 TRBD2 few TGCAGCGTTGGCGCGACTAGCGGGAGGGCTTACGAGCAGTACTTC CSVGATSGRAYEQYF